This TCR beta chain is drawn from a study of CD8 T cells in Susac syndrome. The CDR3 spans 14 residues. The germline V and J ends were trimmed by 5 bases and 3 bases, with 13 bases remaining between them. Random hexamers were used to reverse transcribe an amount of 0.5 to 1 ug RNA. TCRdb re-called the immunoSEQ multiplex PCR reads through MiXCR, storing one row per CDR3 protein. The repertoire holds around 200,000 distinct CDR3 sequences, with over 90% as singletons. The sample was CD4+ T cells from PBMCs. The sequence derives from a human donor with multiple sclerosis. The J gene is TRBJ1-1, the V gene TRBV12-3 or TRBV12-4; D remains unclear. CDR3 sequence reads: CASSPRRIYTEAFF. The CDR3 region has the DNA TGTGCCAGCAGTCCCAGGCGGATATACACTGAAGCTTTCTTT.